The 29 T cell receptor beta chains reported below all come from one sample, sequenced in a study of sequential checkpoint blockade in melanoma. The repertoire was sequenced with immunoSEQ multiplex PCR; TCRdb's copy has only in-frame clones and lacks some. The sample comprises about 22,000 clones, 75% to 90% of which are singletons, and about 27% rests with the top ten. This sample's treatment: randomized to nivolumab then ipilimumab (arm A) or the reverse (arm B). Sample: CD8+ T cells sorted from blood (inferred from file names), taken from a patient given nivolumab and ipilimumab in sequence. Receptors were obtained from a human donor with melanoma.

By frequency in the sample, this clone is medium-sized. CDR3 sequence reads: CASWRSSYNSPLHF. The DNA for the CDR3 is TGTGCCAGCTGGAGGAGCTCCTATAATTCACCCCTCCACTTT. The chain couples TRBV21-1 to TRBJ1-6. TRBV21-1 is a listed pseudogene. The CDR3 spans 14 residues.

This chain uses TRBV5-1 with TRBJ2-7; 7 nucleotides align to TRBD2. The length of the CDR3 is 14 residues. Germline V gene data show CDR1 as SGHRS and CDR2 as YFSETQ. Trimming at V came to 3 bases and at J to 2 bases, leaving 5 bases not matched to a gene. In nucleotides, the CDR3 is TGCGCCAGCAGCTGGGAGGGGCCCCCCTACGAGCAGTACTTC. This sequence encodes CASSWEGPPYEQYF.

The chain recombines TRBV2 with TRBJ1-5, with a possible D match to TRBD1 (5 bases). Germline lookup yields CDR1 SNHLY and CDR2 FYNNEI. V was shortened by 5 bases and J by 2 bases, with 10 bases between the two germline ends. CDR3 length: 14 amino acids. CDR3 loop: CASSYDSGNQPQHF. The CDR3 region has the DNA TGTGCCAGCAGTTACGACAGCGGCAATCAGCCCCAGCATTTT.

This clone was detected once. The chain is built from TRBV7-2 and TRBJ2-7; TRBD2 matches at 9 bases. Germline loops: CDR1 SGHTA, CDR2 FQGNSA. The CDR3 loop spans 15 amino acids. The V segment lost 1 base and the J segment 3 bases; nucleotides outside the gene matches: 4. The CDR3 region is CASSLESSGDYEQYF. The CDR3 DNA reads TGTGCCAGCAGCTTAGAGTCTAGCGGGGACTACGAGCAGTACTTC.

The chain links TRBV5-8 to TRBJ2-7; the match to TRBD1 covers 7 bases. Germline values: CDR1 SGHTS, CDR2 YDEGEE. The V gene end was trimmed by 0 bases and the J gene end by 4 bases; junction bases not matched to a gene: 7. CDR3 length: 15 residues. CDR3 sequence: CASSLVQGILYEQYF. The CDR3 nucleotides read TGTGCCAGCAGCTTGGTACAGGGGATTCTATACGAGCAGTACTTC.

This clone was picked up a small number of times. V is TRBV11-2 and J is TRBJ2-7, with 12 nucleotides matching TRBD1. There are 16 residues in the CDR3. Germline lookup yields CDR1 SGHAT and CDR2 FQNNGV. J was trimmed by 2 bases and V by 5 bases; bases with no gene match: 7. The CDR3 is CASSNFGTGGTYEQYF. The CDR3 bases are TGTGCCAGCAGCAACTTCGGGACAGGGGGCACCTACGAGCAGTACTTC.

This clone appeared a few times. The chain carries TRBV2 and TRBJ1-1; D not certain. Trimming took off 2 bases at V and 0 bases at J, with 4 bases between the two ends. This CDR3 is built from 13 residues. Germline lookup yields CDR1 SNHLY and CDR2 FYNNEI. This chain's CDR3 is CASSEYVNTEAFF. DNA of the CDR3: TGTGCCAGCAGTGAATATGTGAACACTGAAGCTTTCTTT.

J is TRBJ1-2 and V is TRBV11-2; a possible D gene is TRBD1 (6 bases). From germline, CDR1 is SGHAT and CDR2 FQNNGV. This CDR3 has 14 residues. With 6 bases removed from V and 5 bases from J, the gap between germline ends came to 16 bases. As DNA, the CDR3 is TGTGCCAGCAGTTGGGCTGGGGGCGCATATGGCTACACCTTC. It specifies CASSWAGGAYGYTF.

The chain links TRBV4-1 to TRBJ2-2, with D perhaps matching TRBD2 (7 bases). V lost 6 bases and J lost 5, with 16 bases in between. The CDR3 is 15 amino acids. Germline V gene data show CDR1 as MGHRA and CDR2 as YSYEKL. CDR3 DNA: TGCGCCAGCAGTCCCTTAGGGGGAGGGACCGGGGAGCTGTTTTTT. Its protein product is CASSPLGGGTGELFF.

This chain links TRBV29-1 with TRBJ2-3; D is uncertain. CDR1 SQVTM and CDR2 ANQGSEA come from the germline V gene. V lost 4 bases and J 4 bases, leaving 6 bases between the germline ends. The length of the CDR3 is 11 residues. CDR3 nucleotides: TGCAGCGTTGCAGGCGCAGATACGCAGTATTTT. Amino acids: CSVAGADTQYF.

This rearrangement joins TRBV28 to TRBJ2-7, with 8 bases that match TRBD2. V was pared by 8 bases and J by 0 bases, with 21 bases of the junction left unmatched. The germline V gene encodes CDR1 MDHEN and CDR2 SYDVKM. The CDR3 is 19 amino acids. The chain's CDR3 is CASAPAASGHTGSSYEQYF. The DNA for the CDR3 is TGTGCCAGCGCCCCCGCGGCTAGCGGGCACACGGGGAGCTCCTACGAGCAGTACTTC.

This clone has only one observation. The CDR3 protein is CASSHADRGYEQYF. Written as DNA, the CDR3 is TGTGCCAGCAGCCATGCAGACAGGGGCTACGAGCAGTACTTC. The chain employs TRBV7-9 and TRBJ2-7; 8 bases are a match to TRBD1. The CDR3 is made up of 14 amino acids. V gave up 5 bases and J gave up 3 bases; unmatched junction bases: 6. Germline V gene sequence: CDR1 SEHNR, CDR2 FQNEAQ (reference sequence).

The genes are TRBV27 and TRBJ1-5; 7 bases are a match to TRBD1. The CDR3 consists of 14 residues. The germline V gene encodes CDR1 MNHEY and CDR2 SMNVEV (reference sequence). The V and J ends lost 6 bases and 5 bases, in that order; junction bases with no gene match: 7. The CDR3 nucleotides are TGTGCCAGCAGGCTAACAGGGGCCCATCAGCCCCAGCATTTT. It codes for CASRLTGAHQPQHF.

This clone occurred a few times. The V gene is TRBV27, the J gene TRBJ1-6; TRBD1 aligns across 12 bases. In germline, CDR1 is MNHEY, CDR2 SMNVEV (reference sequence). The trim removed 3 bases at V and 8 bases at J, leaving 11 bases unmatched. CDR3 length equals 18 residues. CDR3 residues: CASSFGTGGETVDSPLHF. CDR3 DNA sequence: TGTGCCAGCAGTTTCGGGACAGGGGGCGAAACAGTTGATTCACCCCTCCACTTT.

This clone has a single count. V gene TRBV5-4 combines with J gene TRBJ2-7; D is unresolved. Deletions cut 4 bases from V and 4 bases from J, with 9 bases between. The germline V gene has CDR1 SGHNT and CDR2 YYREEE (reference sequence). CDR3 length: 12 amino acids. This CDR3 is CASSLNSYEQYF. The DNA for the CDR3 is TGTGCCAGCAGCCTCAACAGTTACGAGCAGTACTTC.

J is TRBJ2-3 and V is TRBV28; 10 nucleotides match TRBD1. Germline CDR1 MDHEN, CDR2 SYDVKM. V was clipped by 8 bases and J by 3 bases; unmatched bases: 5. This CDR3 has 14 amino acids. DNA of the CDR3: TGTGCCAGCTCGACAGGGGGCAAAACAGATACGCAGTATTTT. Protein sequence: CASSTGGKTDTQYF.

This clone has only a few counts. The chain uses TRBV27 and TRBJ2-7, with 8 bases that match TRBD1. With V trimmed by 2 bases and J by 3 bases, 6 bases remained unmatched. CDR1 MNHEY and CDR2 SMNVEV come from the germline V gene (reference sequence). The CDR3 extends over 15 amino acids. The CDR3 protein is CASSLRGQGFYEQYF. The CDR3 DNA reads TGTGCCAGCAGTTTAAGAGGACAGGGTTTCTACGAGCAGTACTTC.

The chain employs TRBV27 and TRBJ1-1, with D hard to call. There are 15 residues in the CDR3. CDR1 and CDR2 (germline): MNHEY, SMNVEV (reference sequence). The V and J ends lost 0 bases and 6 bases respectively, with 14 bases between them. The CDR3 nucleotides are TGTGCCAGCAGTTTATCGGCCAGCCCACTAGCTGAAGCTTTCTTT. Protein: CASSLSASPLAEAFF.

The rearrangement uses TRBV5-8 and TRBJ2-3, with D unresolved. Trimming cost V 0 bases and J 2 bases, with 13 bases left between them. CDR1 is SGHTS, CDR2 YDEGEE, per germline. The CDR3 runs 16 residues. This CDR3 is CASSLGVSEDTDTQYF. The CDR3 DNA reads as TGTGCCAGCAGCTTGGGCGTTAGTGAGGACACAGATACGCAGTATTTT.

This clone is termed medium-sized (0.01 to 0.1%). The V call is TRBV4-2, the J call TRBJ2-7, with D possibly being TRBD2 (6 bases). The CDR3 sequence is 16 residues long. The V end was cut by 4 bases, the J end by 4 bases, with 20 bases between. Germline lookup yields CDR1 LGHNA and CDR2 YNFKEQ. This chain's CDR3 is CASSPILADGVYEQYF. The CDR3, as DNA: TGTGCCAGCAGCCCCATACTAGCTGATGGGGTTTACGAGCAGTACTTC.

This chain connects TRBV13 to TRBJ1-2, with 7 bases aligning to TRBD1. The CDR3 sequence is 14 residues long. V shed 4 bases, J shed 3 bases, and the junction held 5 bases outside the gene matches. Per the germline V gene, CDR1 is PRHDT and CDR2 is FYEKMQ (reference sequence). The CDR3 nucleotides read TGTGCCAGCAGCTCACCTACAGGGGACTATGGCTACACCTTC. Translating it yields CASSSPTGDYGYTF.

This chain uses TRBV15 with TRBJ1-1, with TRBD1 matching 7 bases. This CDR3 is 17 amino acids long. V lost 0 bases, J lost 7 bases, and 14 bases stayed unmatched. CDR1 is LNHNV and CDR2 is YYDKDF in the germline V gene (reference sequence). This CDR3 is CATSRDKGRGRNNEAFF. The CDR3 nucleotides are TGTGCCACCAGCAGAGATAAGGGCAGGGGGAGAAATAATGAAGCTTTCTTT. The whole variable domain, filled in from reference TRBV15 and TRBJ1-1, reads DAMVIQNPRYQVTQFGKPVTLSCSQTLNHNVMYWYQQKSSQAPKLLFHYYDKDFNNEADTPDNFQSRRPNTSFCFLDIRSPGLGDTAMYLCATSRDKGRGRNNEAFFGQGTRLTVV.

The gene calls are TRBV7-9 and TRBJ2-5; D possibly corresponds to TRBD1 (5 bases). CDR3 length: 14 amino acids. Per the germline V gene, CDR1 is SEHNR and CDR2 is FQNEAQ (reference sequence). V lost 3 bases and J lost 4, with 12 bases in between. The CDR3 loop is CASSFQGRGETQYF. CDR3 coding DNA: TGTGCCAGCAGCTTTCAGGGTAGGGGAGAGACCCAGTACTTC.

V usage is TRBV4-2 and J usage is TRBJ1-1, with D possibly TRBD1 on 5 matching bases. V was cut by 4 bases and J by 7 bases, with 16 bases left in between. The CDR3 runs to 14 residues. Looked up from germline, CDR1 is LGHNA and CDR2 is YNFKEQ. CDR3 DNA sequence: TGTGCCAGCAGCCGCATAGGGGATTCGGATGAAGCTTTCTTT. It codes for CASSRIGDSDEAFF.

The J gene is TRBJ2-2, the V gene TRBV7-9; 7 nucleotides match TRBD2. V lost 1 base and J lost 7; bases outside the gene matches: 3. Germline CDR1 and CDR2: SEHNR and FQNEAQ (reference sequence). The CDR3 runs 14 residues. This CDR3 is CASSLGGSVGELFF. The CDR3, as DNA: TGTGCCAGCAGCTTAGGCGGGAGCGTCGGGGAGCTGTTTTTT.

This chain links TRBV9 with TRBJ1-2; 11 bases fit TRBD1. V was pared by 4 bases and J by 3 bases, with 8 bases of the junction left unmatched. CDR1 and CDR2 (germline): SGDLS, YYNGEE. The CDR3 contains 16 residues. The CDR3 sequence is CASSRRPGQGDYGYTF. The DNA of the CDR3 is TGTGCCAGCAGCCGAAGGCCGGGACAGGGGGACTATGGCTACACCTTC.

The chain employs TRBV6-5 and TRBJ1-2; TRBD1 agrees at 10 bases. This CDR3 contains 15 residues. Germline CDR1 is MNHEY and CDR2 is SVGAGI. Trimming cost V 3 bases and J 3 bases; bases outside gene matches: 4. CDR3 protein: CASSYSGTGDYGYTF. The DNA of the CDR3 is TGTGCCAGCAGTTATTCCGGGACAGGGGACTATGGCTACACCTTC.

The V gene is TRBV2, the J gene TRBJ2-4, with TRBD1 identical over 10 bases. Germline CDR1 SNHLY, CDR2 FYNNEI. The CDR3 consists of 16 residues. Trimming removed 1 base from V and 3 bases from J; junction bases left unmatched: 3. The CDR3 nucleotides are TGTGCCAGCAGTGAAGGGACAGGGGGGATCAAAAACATTCAGTACTTC. Its protein product is CASSEGTGGIKNIQYF.

This clone qualifies as medium-sized. The chain joins TRBV5-1 to TRBJ1-5; 9 bases line up with TRBD1. Germline CDR1 and CDR2: SGHRS and YFSETQ. This CDR3 contains 14 residues. V was clipped by 4 bases and J by 2 bases; unmatched bases: 1. CDR3 sequence: CASSRTGGNQPQHF. The CDR3 DNA reads as TGCGCCAGCAGCCGGACAGGGGGCAATCAGCCCCAGCATTTT.